This TCR beta chain is drawn from a study of response to subunit inactivated influenza vaccine. This clonotype was detected once. What it binds is not known. Germline CDR1 reads SGHRS; CDR2 reads YFSETQ. The CDR3 is 14 residues long. V dropped 2 bases and J dropped 11 bases, with 17 bases sitting between them. Whole-study results and caveats: Authors suggested seasonal influenza vaccinations each recruit few new T cells.

TCRdb reanalysed the RT-PCR reads using MiXCR and keeps one entry per CDR3 protein. The table has 450,000 to 700,000 distinct CDR3 sequences, 11% to 15% seen once; the top ten hold 8.5% to 14%. The source material was PBMCs from blood, sampled roughly 12 days after vaccination. This clonotype was obtained from a man aged 50-60 years who received an inactivated influenza vaccine. The V call is TRBV5-1, the J call TRBJ2-1; D might be TRBD1 (5 bases). CDR3 DNA: TGCGCCAGCAGCTTTAACCCGGATCGACAGCAGCAGTTCTTC. Translated: CASSFNPDRQQQFF.